Presented here are 3 T cell receptor beta chains from one specimen sequenced in a study of blood T cell repertoires in COVID-19. The data were produced by immunoSEQ multiplex PCR, yet TCRdb's version contains in-frame clones alone and is incomplete. The repertoire holds about 170,000 clones, with roughly 84% as singletons. Sequenced input: peripheral blood. These receptors were obtained from a woman older than 75 with active or convalescent COVID-19.

The rearrangement joins TRBV6-6 to TRBJ2-7, with 12 bases lining up with TRBD1. V gave up 4 bases and J gave up 6 bases; unmatched junction bases: 4. CDR1 and CDR2 (germline): MNHNY, SVGAGI (reference sequence). The CDR3 has 14 amino acids. The CDR3 nucleotides are TGTGCCAGCAGTTGGTCGGGACAGGGGGCCGAGCAGTACTTC. This translates into CASSWSGQGAEQYF.

This sequence joins TRBV27 and TRBJ1-2; D may be TRBD1 (5 bases). There are 13 residues in the CDR3. Trimming pared 3 bases from V and 5 bases from J, leaving 10 bases between. Germline values: CDR1 MNHEY, CDR2 SMNVEV (reference sequence). In DNA form, the CDR3 reads TGTGCCAGCAGTTTCCAGGGCTTGTATGGCTACACCTTC. As protein: CASSFQGLYGYTF.

CDR3 protein: CASSFLSPATGYGYTF. The CDR3 DNA sequence: TGTGCCAGCAGTTTTTTATCTCCTGCCACAGGCTATGGCTACACCTTC. The chain recombines TRBV27 with TRBJ1-2; a weak D match, TRBD1 (5 bases). Germline assignment: CDR1 MNHEY and CDR2 SMNVEV (reference sequence). V lost 3 bases and J 4 bases, leaving 18 bases between the germline ends. The CDR3 covers 16 residues.